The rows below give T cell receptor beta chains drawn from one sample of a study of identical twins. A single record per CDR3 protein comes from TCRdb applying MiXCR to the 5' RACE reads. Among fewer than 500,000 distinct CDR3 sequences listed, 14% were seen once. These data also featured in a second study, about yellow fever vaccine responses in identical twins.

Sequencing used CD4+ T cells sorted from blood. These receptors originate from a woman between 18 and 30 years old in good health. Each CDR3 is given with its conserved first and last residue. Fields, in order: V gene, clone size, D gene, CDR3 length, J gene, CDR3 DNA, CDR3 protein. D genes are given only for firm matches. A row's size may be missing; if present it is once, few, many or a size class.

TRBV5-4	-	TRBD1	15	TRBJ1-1	TGTGCCAGCAGCTTGGACCCAGGGGGTAACACTGAAGCTTTCTTT	CASSLDPGGNTEAFF
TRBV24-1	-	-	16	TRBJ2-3	TGTGCCACCAGTGATTTGCGAGGGGCTCGCACAGATACGCAGTATTTT	CATSDLRGARTDTQYF
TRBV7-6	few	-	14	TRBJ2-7	TGTGCCAGCAGCTTAAGTGGGGGCGTCTACGAGCAGTACTTC	CASSLSGGVYEQYF
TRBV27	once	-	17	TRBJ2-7	TGTGCCAGCAGTTCCGACCCCGGACGGAGAACTTCTTACGAGCAGTACTTC	CASSSDPGRRTSYEQYF
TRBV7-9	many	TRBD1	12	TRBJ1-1	TGTGCCAGCAGCGATACAGGGGCAGCAGCTTATTTT	CASSDTGAAAYF
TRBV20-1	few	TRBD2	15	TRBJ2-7	TGCAGTGCTAGAGATCCAGCGGGGATGACCTACGAGCAGTACTTC	CSARDPAGMTYEQYF
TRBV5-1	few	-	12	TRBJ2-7	TGCGCCAGCAGGTTTAGCTCCTACGAGCAGTACTTC	CASRFSSYEQYF
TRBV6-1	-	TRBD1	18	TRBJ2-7	TGTGCCAGCAAACTTCGGGGACAGGGTTTTTCGGGGGTATCCGAGCAGTACTTC	CASKLRGQGFSGVSEQYF
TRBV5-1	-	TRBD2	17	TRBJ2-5	TGCGCCAGCAGCTTGTTGGGGACTAGCGGGGCCCAAGAGACCCAGTACTTC	CASSLLGTSGAQETQYF
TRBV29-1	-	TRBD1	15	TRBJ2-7	TGCAGCGTTGTAAGTCCGGACAGGAGCTCCTACGAGCAGTACTTC	CSVVSPDRSSYEQYF
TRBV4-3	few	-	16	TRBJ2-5	TGCGCCAGCAGCCAAGATATGGCAGGGAGGCAAGAGACCCAGTACTTC	CASSQDMAGRQETQYF
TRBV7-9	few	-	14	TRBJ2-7	TGTGCCAGCAGCTTAACAGGGACTACCAACGAGCAGTACTTC	CASSLTGTTNEQYF
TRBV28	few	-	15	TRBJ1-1	TGTGCCAGCAGTTCCCGACAGGTATTGAACACTGAAGCTTTCTTT	CASSSRQVLNTEAFF
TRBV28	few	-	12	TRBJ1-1	TGTGCCAGCAGTTCACATCCTACTGAAGCTTTCTTT	CASSSHPTEAFF
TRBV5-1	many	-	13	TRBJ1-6	TGCGCCAGCAGCTCTCTGATTAATTCACCCCTCCACTTT	CASSSLINSPLHF
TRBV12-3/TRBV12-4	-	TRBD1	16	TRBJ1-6	TGTGCCAGCAGGCCTCAGGGGGCATCCTATAATTCACCCCTCCACTTT	CASRPQGASYNSPLHF
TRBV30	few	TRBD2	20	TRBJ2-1	TGTGCCTGGAGTGCTTCCTGGACTAGCGGGAGGGCCATAGATTACAATGAGCAGTTCTTC	CAWSASWTSGRAIDYNEQFF
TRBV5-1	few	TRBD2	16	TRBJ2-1	TGCGCCAGCAGCCCACCCAGGACGGGGGGAGTCAATGAGCAGTTCTTC	CASSPPRTGGVNEQFF
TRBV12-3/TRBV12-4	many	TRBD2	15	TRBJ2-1	TGTGCCAGCAGGATGAGCGGGGGTAAAAACAATGAGCAGTTCTTC	CASRMSGGKNNEQFF
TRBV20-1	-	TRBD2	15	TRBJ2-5	TGCAGTGCTAAGGAGACTAGCGTACCCCAAGAGACCCAGTACTTC	CSAKETSVPQETQYF
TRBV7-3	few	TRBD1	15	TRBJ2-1	TGTGCCAGCAGCTCCGACGACCTGGGACAGCTCAGTAAGTTCTTC	CASSSDDLGQLSKFF
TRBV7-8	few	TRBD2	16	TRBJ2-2	TGTGCCAGCAGCATAATGTGGCAGGGAGGGACCGGGGAGCTGTTTTTT	CASSIMWQGGTGELFF
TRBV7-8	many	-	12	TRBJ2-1	TGTGCCAGCAGCTTCGACAGAGGTGAGCAGTTCTTC	CASSFDRGEQFF
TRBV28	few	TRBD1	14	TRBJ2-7	TGTGCCAGCAGGGGGACAGGGCGAGACTACGAGCAGTACTTC	CASRGTGRDYEQYF
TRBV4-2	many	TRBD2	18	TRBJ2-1	TGTGCCAGCAGCCAAGATGTGGGCAAGACTAGCGGCTACAATGAGCAGTTCTTC	CASSQDVGKTSGYNEQFF
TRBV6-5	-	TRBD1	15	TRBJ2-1	TGTGCCAGCAGAAGGACAGGGTCTCTTGGGAATGAGCAGTTCTTC	CASRRTGSLGNEQFF
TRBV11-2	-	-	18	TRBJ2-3	TGTGCCAGCAGCTTAGAGCTGGGGCGGGGGCGTTTCACAGATACGCAGTATTTT	CASSLELGRGRFTDTQYF
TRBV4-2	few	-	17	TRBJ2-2	TGTGCCAGCAGCCACCATCCTGGGGGGACGCCCGGCGGGGAGCTGTTTTTT	CASSHHPGGTPGGELFF
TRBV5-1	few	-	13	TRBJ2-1	TGCGCCACTGGAGGGTGGCGGGGTAATGAGCAGTTCTTC	CATGGWRGNEQFF
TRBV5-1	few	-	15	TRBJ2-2	TGCGCCAGCTCTCGGATCGGGGGAAACACCGGGGAGCTGTTTTTT	CASSRIGGNTGELFF
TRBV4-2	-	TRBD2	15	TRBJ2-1	TGTGCCAGCAGCCAGGGGGGGGAAGTCGGCAATGAGCAGTTCTTC	CASSQGGEVGNEQFF
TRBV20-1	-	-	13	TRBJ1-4	TGCAGTGCCCACAGAGAACCTAGTGAAAAACTGTTTTTT	CSAHREPSEKLFF
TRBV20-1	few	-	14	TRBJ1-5	TGCAGTGCTAGAGTTGGGGGTCCCAATCAGCCCCAGCATTTT	CSARVGGPNQPQHF
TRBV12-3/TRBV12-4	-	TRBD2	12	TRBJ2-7	TGTGCCAGCCTAGTGAGCGGGGGGCGCCCGTACTTC	CASLVSGGRPYF
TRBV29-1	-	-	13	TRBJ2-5	TGCAGCGCCTGGGGACCGTACCAAGAGACCCAGTACTTC	CSAWGPYQETQYF
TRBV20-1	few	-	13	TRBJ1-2	TGCAGTGCTAGAGATCGCGCACTTATCGGCTACACCTTC	CSARDRALIGYTF
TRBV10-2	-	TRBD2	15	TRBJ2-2	TGCGCCAGCAAAAGCGGGAGGGCGGACACCGGGGAGCTGTTTTTT	CASKSGRADTGELFF
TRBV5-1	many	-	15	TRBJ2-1	TGCGCCAGCAGCTTGCAAGGGAACACCTACAATGAGCAGTTCTTC	CASSLQGNTYNEQFF
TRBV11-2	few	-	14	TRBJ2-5	TGTGCCAGCAGCACCGGGGACTTACAAGAGACCCAGTACTTC	CASSTGDLQETQYF
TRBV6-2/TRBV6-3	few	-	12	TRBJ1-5	TGTGCCAGCAGTTACTCGTACAGCCCGCCTTTTTTT	CASSYSYSPPFF
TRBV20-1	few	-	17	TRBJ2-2	TGCAGTGCAAACAAAATAGGACAGCGAGCGAACACCGGGGAGCTGTTTTTT	CSANKIGQRANTGELFF
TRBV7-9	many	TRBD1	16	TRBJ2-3	TGTGCCAGCAGCTTAGGGGACAGGGCCGGCACAGATACGCAGTATTTT	CASSLGDRAGTDTQYF
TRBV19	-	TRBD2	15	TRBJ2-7	TGTGCCAGTAGCACTAGCGGAGCGGATTCCTACGAGCAGTACTTC	CASSTSGADSYEQYF
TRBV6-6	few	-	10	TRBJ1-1	TGTGCCAGCAGAGGTCCTGAAGCTTTCTTT	CASRGPEAFF
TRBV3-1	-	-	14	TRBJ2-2	TGTGCCAGCAGGGGTCTCGGGGGAACCGGGGAGCTGTTTTTT	CASRGLGGTGELFF
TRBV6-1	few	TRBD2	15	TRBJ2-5	TGTGCCAGCAGTACCAGGACTAGCGGGAAGGAGACCCAGTACTTC	CASSTRTSGKETQYF
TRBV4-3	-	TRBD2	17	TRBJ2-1	TGCGCCAGCAGCCAAGTATGGTCTAGCGGGAGGACCCGAGAGCAGTTCTTC	CASSQVWSSGRTREQFF
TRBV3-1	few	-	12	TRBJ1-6	TGTGCCAGCAGCCTCGTTGAATCACCCCTCCACTTT	CASSLVESPLHF